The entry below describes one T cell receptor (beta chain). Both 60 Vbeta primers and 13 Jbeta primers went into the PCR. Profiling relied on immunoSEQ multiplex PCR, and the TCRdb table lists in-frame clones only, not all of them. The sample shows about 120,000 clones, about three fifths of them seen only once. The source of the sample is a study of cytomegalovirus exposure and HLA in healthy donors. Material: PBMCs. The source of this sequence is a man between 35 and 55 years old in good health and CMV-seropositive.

CDR3 amino acids: CSVEPGGPSGANVLTF. The CDR3 DNA reads as TGCAGCGTTGAGCCGGGAGGGCCCTCTGGGGCCAACGTCCTGACTTTC. The V gene is TRBV29-1, the J gene TRBJ2-6; 8 bases agree with TRBD2. This CDR3 contains 16 residues. Unmatched junction bases numbered 4, after V lost 3 bases and J lost 0 bases. Germline V gene data show CDR1 as SQVTM and CDR2 as ANQGSEA.